Below are 25 T cell receptor beta chains sequenced from a single sample in a study of blood T cells in healthy people across ages. A second PCR, run for roughly 6 to 11 cycles, used a sample-barcoded 5' primer plus a J-beta primer mix. TCRdb re-analysed the 5' RACE reads in MiXCR, keeping a single row per CDR3 protein. The sample shows about 780,000 distinct CDR3 sequences, about 46% of them seen only once. The sample was blood. The source of these receptors is an older man in good health.

The chain is built from TRBV2 and TRBJ2-5, with 12 bases that match TRBD2. The last part of the DNA fits TRBJ2-7 better; the J call may be wrong. The germline gives CDR1 SNHLY, CDR2 FYNNEI. The CDR3 length is 14 residues. CDR3 DNA sequence: TGTGCCAGCACAGACGGACTAGCGGGAAACGAGCAGTACTTC. Its translation: CASTDGLAGNEQYF.

This clonotype was detected only a few times. A much larger clone lies one base from this, so it may be a read error. V usage is TRBV7-2 and J usage is TRBJ2-3; D not certain. CDR3 size: 14 residues. The germline V gene has CDR1 SGHTA and CDR2 FQGNSA. The CDR3 DNA reads TGTGCCAGCAGCACCGCCCTAGGCACAGAGACGCAGTATTTT. It codes for CASSTALGTETQYF.

The CDR3 DNA reads as TGTGCCACCAGTGAACAGGAGAACACTGAAGCTTTCTTT. Translation gives CATSEQENTEAFF. The rearrangement uses TRBV24-1 and TRBJ1-1; TRBD1 is a possible D gene (5 bases). The CDR3 extends over 13 amino acids. Germline values: CDR1 KGHDR, CDR2 SFDVKD. The V and J ends lost 4 bases and 1 base respectively, with 6 bases between them.

The J gene is TRBJ1-1, the V gene TRBV28; D uncertain. Germline V CDR1 and CDR2: MDHEN, SYDVKM. CDR3 length: 14 residues. The V end lost 3 bases, the J end lost 1 base, and 9 bases lay between the germline ends. This CDR3 reads CASSFSGGNTEAFF. The CDR3, as DNA: TGTGCCAGCAGTTTCTCGGGAGGGAACACTGAAGCTTTCTTT.

V is TRBV21-1 and J is TRBJ2-1; no DNA check was done on the table's D call, TRBD2. TRBV21-1 is designated a pseudogene. The CDR3 contains 16 residues. The CDR3 DNA reads TGTGCCAGCAGCAAAGGAGTGAAGCGGAAGGACAATGAGCAGTTCTTC. Encoded protein: CASSKGVKRKDNEQFF.

This clonotype came up a few times. This sequence joins TRBV4-3 and TRBJ1-2, with D possibly being TRBD1 (5 bases). Germline V gene lookup returns CDR1 LGHNA and CDR2 YSLEER. Trimming cost V 1 base and J 2 bases, with 11 bases left between them. The CDR3 sequence is 15 residues long. This chain's CDR3 is CASSQVQGGNYGYTF. The CDR3, as DNA: TGCGCCAGCAGCCAAGTTCAGGGTGGAAACTATGGCTACACCTTC.

This clonotype was observed a few times. The J gene is TRBJ2-3, the V gene TRBV28; D call uncertain. Looked up from germline, CDR1 is MDHEN and CDR2 is SYDVKM. The CDR3 has 14 amino acids. V was shortened by 2 bases and J by 2 bases, with 8 bases between the two germline ends. The CDR3: CASSLQPTTDTQYF. The CDR3 DNA reads as TGTGCCAGCAGTTTACAGCCCACCACAGATACGCAGTATTTT.

The chain is built from TRBV2 and TRBJ2-7; D may be TRBD2 (5 bases). CDR1 SNHLY and CDR2 FYNNEI come from the germline V gene. The CDR3 loop spans 13 amino acids. V was clipped by 7 bases and J by 3 bases, with 13 bases between them. CDR3 region: CASKTSRLYEQYF. CDR3 nucleotide sequence: TGTGCCAGCAAAACTAGTCGCCTCTACGAGCAGTACTTC. The full variable domain, with the rest looked up from reference TRBV2 and TRBJ2-7, is EPEVTQTPSHQVTQMGQEVILRCVPISNHLYFYWYRQILGQKVEFLVSFYNNEISEKSEIFDDQFSVERPDGSNFTLKIRSTKLEDSAMYFCASKTSRLYEQYFGPGTRLTVT.

This clonotype was recorded at least ten times. This rearrangement joins TRBV20-1 to TRBJ2-7, with a possible D match to TRBD1 (5 bases). Trimming removed 2 bases at V and 3 bases at J, with 5 bases between. Germline V gives CDR1 DFQATT, CDR2 SNEGSKA (reference sequence). The CDR3 sequence is 11 residues long. CDR3 nucleotides: TGCAGTGCTAGAAGGGGCTACGAGCAGTACTTC. Protein sequence: CSARRGYEQYF.

The chain links TRBV12-3 or TRBV12-4 to TRBJ2-7; D is possibly TRBD1 (6 bases). V lost 0 bases and J 0 bases, leaving 12 bases between the germline ends. CDR3 length: 16 residues. CDR3 residues: CASSLALGANSYEQYF. DNA of the CDR3: TGTGCCAGCAGTTTAGCGCTGGGGGCCAACTCCTACGAGCAGTACTTC.

The chain employs TRBV2 and TRBJ2-5, with D perhaps TRBD2 (5 bases). V shed 7 bases and J shed 7 bases, with 19 bases lying between them. This CDR3 is built from 14 residues. Germline assignment: CDR1 SNHLY and CDR2 FYNNEI. The CDR3 DNA reads as TGTGCCAGCACCGCGGGTACACAGTTTGGGACCCAGTACTTC. Amino acids: CASTAGTQFGTQYF.

The J gene is TRBJ1-2, the V gene TRBV9, with unresolved D. Germline assignment: CDR1 SGDLS and CDR2 YYNGEE. The CDR3 covers 16 residues. V was trimmed by 3 bases and J by 4 bases, leaving 19 bases between them. This CDR3 is CASSASGRTEIYGYTF. The DNA of the CDR3 is TGTGCCAGCAGCGCCTCCGGACGGACCGAGATCTATGGCTACACCTTC.

The J gene is TRBJ2-5, the V gene TRBV5-5; 7 bases line up with TRBD2. The J segment lost 2 bases and the V segment lost 3 bases, leaving 7 bases of the junction unmatched. This CDR3 has 15 residues. Germline CDR1 reads SGHKS; CDR2 reads YYEKEE (reference sequence). In nucleotides, the CDR3 is TGTGCCAGCAGCTGGACCTACGGGAGGCAAGAGACCCAGTACTTC. This sequence encodes CASSWTYGRQETQYF.

Concerning this clonotype: The conserved phenylalanine or tryptophan is not found at the CDR3 terminus, so this likely reflects a read error. The chain carries TRBV12-3 or TRBV12-4 and TRBJ2-3; 9 nucleotides align to TRBD1. The CDR3 has 14 residues. J was trimmed by 4 bases and V by 3 bases; bases with no gene match: 2. CDR3 protein: CASSFTGGADTQYS. The CDR3 region has the DNA TGTGCCAGCAGTTTTACAGGGGGCGCAGATACGCAGTATTCT.

V is TRBV6-2 or TRBV6-3 and J is TRBJ2-3; 7 positions match TRBD2. The CDR3 spans 15 residues. Germline loops: CDR1 MNHEY, CDR2 SVGEGT. V shed 0 bases, J shed 4 bases, and the junction held 4 bases outside the gene matches. CDR3 DNA: TGTGCCAGCAGTTACTCGCGGGGGAGGGCAGATACGCAGTATTTT. Encoded protein: CASSYSRGRADTQYF.

The chain employs TRBV3-1 and TRBJ2-1; the match to TRBD1 covers 9 bases. Germline V gene sequence: CDR1 LGHDT, CDR2 YNNKEL (reference sequence). The CDR3 extends over 16 amino acids. With 2 bases clipped from V and 7 bases from J, the junction kept 9 bases outside the gene matches. The CDR3 region is CASSQLGQGRANEQFF. DNA of the CDR3: TGTGCCAGCAGCCAACTTGGACAGGGGAGAGCGAATGAGCAGTTCTTC.

The J gene is TRBJ2-7, the V gene TRBV19; perhaps D is TRBD1 or TRBD2 (5 bases each). V gave up 5 bases and J gave up 0 bases, with 11 bases separating them. Germline V gene lookup returns CDR1 LNHDA and CDR2 SQIVND (reference sequence). The CDR3 is made up of 14 amino acids. The DNA for the CDR3 is TGTGCCAGTAGTCCCGTGGGGGTCTCCTACGAGCAGTACTTC. Translation gives CASSPVGVSYEQYF.

V gene TRBV6-5 combines with J gene TRBJ2-1, with D unresolved. CDR1 and CDR2 from the germline V gene are MNHEY and SVGAGI. The germline V and J ends were trimmed by 2 bases and 0 bases, with 8 bases remaining between them. The CDR3 has 15 residues. As DNA, the CDR3 is TGTGCCAGCAGTTACCGGGCAAGCTCCTACAATGAGCAGTTCTTC. Its translation: CASSYRASSYNEQFF.

The chain has TRBV7-8 and TRBJ2-4; 9 bases line up with TRBD2. CDR1 is SGHVS, CDR2 FQNEAQ, per germline. The CDR3 is 18 residues long. V gave up 7 bases and J gave up 1 base; unmatched junction bases: 14. CDR3 sequence: CASTLAGGQVLAKNIQYF. As DNA, the CDR3 is TGTGCCAGCACACTGGCGGGGGGGCAGGTTCTGGCCAAAAACATTCAGTACTTC.

The chain combines TRBV9 with TRBJ2-7; no firm D call. The CDR3 extends over 14 amino acids. Germline V gene data show CDR1 as SGDLS and CDR2 as YYNGEE. V lost 4 bases and J lost 6, with 17 bases in between. CDR3 bases: TGTGCCAGCAGCCCCCGCCCCGAAGGCGGCGAGCAGTACTTC. This sequence encodes CASSPRPEGGEQYF.

This clonotype was seen a handful of times. The rearrangement uses TRBV2 and TRBJ2-3, with a tentative D call TRBD2 (6 bases). The length of the CDR3 is 14 residues. The germline V gene encodes CDR1 SNHLY and CDR2 FYNNEI. Trimming stripped 5 bases from V and 3 bases from J, with 12 bases between. The CDR3 DNA sequence: TGTGCCAGCAGTAACTGGAGGGTAACAGATACGCAGTATTTT. Protein: CASSNWRVTDTQYF.

The J gene is TRBJ2-6, the V gene TRBV5-1, with D hard to call. V was pared by 0 bases and J by 0 bases, with 13 bases between. The germline V gene has CDR1 SGHRS and CDR2 YFSETQ. CDR3 length: 18 amino acids. CDR3 protein: CASSLGLGTASGANVLTF. The CDR3 region has the DNA TGCGCCAGCAGCTTGGGTCTAGGTACCGCCTCTGGGGCCAACGTCCTGACTTTC. Full variable domain (rest looked up from reference TRBV5-1 and TRBJ2-6): KAGVTQTPRYLIKTRGQQVTLSCSPISGHRSVSWYQQTPGQGLQFLFEYFSETQRNKGNFPGRFSGRQFSNSRSEMNVSTLELGDSALYLCASSLGLGTASGANVLTFGAGSRLTVL.

The CDR3 bases are TGTGCCAGCTCACCATACGGGATCAATGAGCAGTTCTTC. Its protein product is CASSPYGINEQFF. The rearrangement uses TRBV18 and TRBJ2-1, with D possibly matching TRBD2 (5 bases). The V end lost 2 bases, the J end lost 6 bases, and 8 bases lay between the germline ends. Germline assignment: CDR1 KGHSH and CDR2 LQKENI. The CDR3 runs to 13 residues.

The rearrangement links TRBV28 to TRBJ2-4; D is possibly TRBD2 (6 bases). The J call may be faulty, since TRBJ2-7 better matches the DNA end. Germline CDR1 is MDHEN and CDR2 is SYDVKM. The CDR3 spans 16 residues. CDR3 DNA sequence: TGTGCCAGCAGGCCCACCCGTGGAGGGTACGACTACGAGCAGTACTTC. Translated, it gives CASRPTRGGYDYEQYF.

V and J are TRBV7-6 and TRBJ2-1; D possibly corresponds to TRBD2 (5 bases). The V gene's germline CDR1 is SGHVS and CDR2 FNYEAQ. The CDR3 is 16 residues long. V was trimmed by 4 bases and J by 7 bases, leaving 20 bases between them. CDR3 protein: CASSSGLADSGNEQFF. For the CDR3, the DNA is TGTGCCAGCAGCTCAGGCCTGGCGGACTCCGGTAATGAGCAGTTCTTC.